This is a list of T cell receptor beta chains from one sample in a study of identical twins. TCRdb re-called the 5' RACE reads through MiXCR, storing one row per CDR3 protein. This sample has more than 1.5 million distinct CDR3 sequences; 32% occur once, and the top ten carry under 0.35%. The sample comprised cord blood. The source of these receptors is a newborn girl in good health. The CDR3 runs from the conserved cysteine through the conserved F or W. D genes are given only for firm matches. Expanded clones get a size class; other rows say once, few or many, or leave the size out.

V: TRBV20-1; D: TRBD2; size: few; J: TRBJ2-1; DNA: TGCAGTGCGGGACTAGCGGGACCCAACAATGAGCAGTTCTTC; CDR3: CSAGLAGPNNEQFF
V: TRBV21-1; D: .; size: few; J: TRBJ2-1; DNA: TGTGCCAGCAGCAGAGCTATGGGACTAGGGAGCTCCTACAATGAGCAGTTCTTC; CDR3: CASSRAMGLGSSYNEQFF
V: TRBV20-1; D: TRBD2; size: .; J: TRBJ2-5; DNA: TGCAGTGCCGGCCCTGGGACTAGCCAAGAGACCCAGTACTTC; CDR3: CSAGPGTSQETQYF
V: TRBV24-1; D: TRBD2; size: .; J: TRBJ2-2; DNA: TGTGCCACCATTCGCGGGGGGACCGGGGAGCTGTTTTTT; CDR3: CATIRGGTGELFF
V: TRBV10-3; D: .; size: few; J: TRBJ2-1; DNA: TGTGCCGCATCTCCGGCGGCGAGCTCCTACAATGAGCAGTTCTTC; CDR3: CAASPAASSYNEQFF
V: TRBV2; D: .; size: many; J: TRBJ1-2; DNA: TGTGCCAGCAGTCCAGACAGGCCCTTCTATGGCTACACCTTC; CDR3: CASSPDRPFYGYTF
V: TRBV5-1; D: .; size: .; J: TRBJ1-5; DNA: TGCGCCAGCAGCCCGGGGGGGTCGGGTCAGCCCCAGCATTTT; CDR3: CASSPGGSGQPQHF
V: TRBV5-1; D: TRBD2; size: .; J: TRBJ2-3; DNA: TGCGCCAGCAGCTTGGGGCGGACTAGCGGGGGGCCGAGCACAGATACGCAGTATTTT; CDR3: CASSLGRTSGGPSTDTQYF
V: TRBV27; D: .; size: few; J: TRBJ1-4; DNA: TGTGCCAGCAGTTCTCGGTGGGGGGCTAGAGAAAAACTGTTTTTT; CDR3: CASSSRWGAREKLFF
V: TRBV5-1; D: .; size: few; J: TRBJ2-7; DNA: TGCGCCAGCAGCTTTGAGTCGGACCAAACCTACGAGCAGTACTTC; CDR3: CASSFESDQTYEQYF
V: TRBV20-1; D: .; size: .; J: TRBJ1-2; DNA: TGCAGTGCTAGGGGCAGCCCTTTCAACTATGGCTACACCTTC; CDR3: CSARGSPFNYGYTF
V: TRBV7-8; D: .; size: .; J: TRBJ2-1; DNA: TGTGCCAGCAGCCTACAGGGAGCGAAGTACAATGAGCAGTTCTTC; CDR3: CASSLQGAKYNEQFF
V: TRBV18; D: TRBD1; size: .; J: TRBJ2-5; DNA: TGTGCCAGCTCACCCCTACAGGGGGTAATAGAGGAGACCCAGTACTTC; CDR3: CASSPLQGVIEETQYF
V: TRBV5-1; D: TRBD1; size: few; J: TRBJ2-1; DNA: TGCGCCAGCGGACTGGACAGGGGCTCCTACAATGAGCAGTTCTTC; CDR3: CASGLDRGSYNEQFF
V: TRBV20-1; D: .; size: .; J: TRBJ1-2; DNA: TGCAGTGCTGGACTGTTAGCTAACTATGGCTACACCTTC; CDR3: CSAGLLANYGYTF
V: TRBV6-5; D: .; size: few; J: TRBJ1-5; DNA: TGTGCCAGTACTTTATCATGGGGAAGCAATCAGCCCCAGCATTTT; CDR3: CASTLSWGSNQPQHF
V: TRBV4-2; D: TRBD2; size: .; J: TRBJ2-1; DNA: TGTGCCAGCAGCCATGTAGCGGGGGCCTCCTACAATGAGCAGTTCTTC; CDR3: CASSHVAGASYNEQFF
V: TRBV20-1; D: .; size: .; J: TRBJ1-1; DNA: TGCAGTGACAGAGCGGGCGGAGAAGATGAAGCTTTCTTT; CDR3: CSDRAGGEDEAFF
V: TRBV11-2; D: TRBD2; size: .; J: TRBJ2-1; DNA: TGTGCCAGCAGCTTAGCCCAATGGGGCGGGAGTAATGAGCAGTTCTTC; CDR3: CASSLAQWGGSNEQFF
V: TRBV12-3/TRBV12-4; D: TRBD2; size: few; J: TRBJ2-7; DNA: TGTGCCAGCAGTATCAAGCGGGGGGGCTACGAGCAGTACTTC; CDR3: CASSIKRGGYEQYF
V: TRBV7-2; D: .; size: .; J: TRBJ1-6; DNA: TGTGCCAGCAGCTTAGTCGGAAGCTCTAATTCACCCCTCCACTTT; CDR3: CASSLVGSSNSPLHF
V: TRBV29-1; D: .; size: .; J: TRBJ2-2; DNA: TGCAGCGTTGAAGTCCGGTACCGCTCGAACACCGGGGAGCTGTTTTTT; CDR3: CSVEVRYRSNTGELFF
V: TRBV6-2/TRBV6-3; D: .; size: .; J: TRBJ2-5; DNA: TGTGCCAGCAGACCTCTGGACGGGGACCAAGAGACCCAGTACTTC; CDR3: CASRPLDGDQETQYF
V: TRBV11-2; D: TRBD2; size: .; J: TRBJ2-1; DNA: TGTGCCAGCAGCTTACTAGCGGGGGGCGGGAGTGAGCAGTTCTTC; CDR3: CASSLLAGGGSEQFF
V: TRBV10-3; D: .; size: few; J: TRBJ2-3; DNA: TGTGCCATCAGTGAACAGGGAGACACAGATACGCAGTATTTT; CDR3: CAISEQGDTDTQYF
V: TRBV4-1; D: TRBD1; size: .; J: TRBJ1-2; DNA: TGCGCCAGCAGCAAAGCCCCGGGACAGTCGATCTATGGCTACACCTTC; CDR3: CASSKAPGQSIYGYTF
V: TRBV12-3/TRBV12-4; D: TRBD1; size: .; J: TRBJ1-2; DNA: TGTGCCAGCAGACCGCGACAGGGTGTTGGCTACACCTTC; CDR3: CASRPRQGVGYTF
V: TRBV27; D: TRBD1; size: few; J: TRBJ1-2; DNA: TGTGCCAGCAGCAACCTCAAAAGGGGGCCCTTGGATGGCTACACCTTC; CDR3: CASSNLKRGPLDGYTF
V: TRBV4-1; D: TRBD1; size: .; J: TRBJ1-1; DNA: TGCGCCAGCAGCCAATACAGGGGGATGAACACTGAAGCTTTCTTT; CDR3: CASSQYRGMNTEAFF
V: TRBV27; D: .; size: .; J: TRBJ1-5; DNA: TGTGCCAGCAGGACGCAGGGAGCTGAAAGCAATCAGCCCCAGCATTTT; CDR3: CASRTQGAESNQPQHF
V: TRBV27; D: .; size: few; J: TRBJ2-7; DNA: TGTGCCAGCAGTTTATCAATAGCGACAATCTACGAGCAGTACTTC; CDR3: CASSLSIATIYEQYF
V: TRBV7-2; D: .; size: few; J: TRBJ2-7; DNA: TGTGCCAGCAGCCTGAGGGGGGGCCTATCGGCCAACGAGCAGTACTTC; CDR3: CASSLRGGLSANEQYF
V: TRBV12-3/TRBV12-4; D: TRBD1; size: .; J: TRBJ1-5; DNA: TGTGCCAGCAGTCCCGGGACAGGGAGTCGTCAGCCCCAGCATTTT; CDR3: CASSPGTGSRQPQHF
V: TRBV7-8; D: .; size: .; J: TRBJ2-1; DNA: TGTGCCAGCACCCCAACCGGGAATCGGGGTGAGCAGTTCTTC; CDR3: CASTPTGNRGEQFF
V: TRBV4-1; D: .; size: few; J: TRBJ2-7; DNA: TGCGCCAGCAGCCCAGCTAAGACAGATTACGAGCAGTACTTC; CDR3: CASSPAKTDYEQYF
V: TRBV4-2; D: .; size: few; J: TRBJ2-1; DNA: TGTGCCAGCAGCCAAGGGACAGTGAATGAGCAGTTCTTC; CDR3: CASSQGTVNEQFF
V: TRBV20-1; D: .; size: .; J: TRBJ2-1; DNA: TGCAGTACTAGAGACCCGGACTACCTGGCCTACAATGAGCAGTTCTTC; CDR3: CSTRDPDYLAYNEQFF
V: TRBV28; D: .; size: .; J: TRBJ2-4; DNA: TGTGCCAGCAGACCAACTAGCCCAGTAGGCAAAAACACTCAGTACTTC; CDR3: CASRPTSPVGKNTQYF
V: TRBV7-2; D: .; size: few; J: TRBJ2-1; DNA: TGTGCCAGCAGCTTAAGTCCCAGGGGCTACAATGAGCAGTTCTTC; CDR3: CASSLSPRGYNEQFF
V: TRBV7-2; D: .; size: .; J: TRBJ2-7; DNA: TGTGCCAGCAGCGCAGTTCGGGGTTACGAGCAGTACTTC; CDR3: CASSAVRGYEQYF
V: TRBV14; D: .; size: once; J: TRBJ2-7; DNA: TGTGCCAGCAGCCAAGTCTGGAGCAATGCCTACAATGAGCAGTACTTC; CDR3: CASSQVWSNAYNEQYF
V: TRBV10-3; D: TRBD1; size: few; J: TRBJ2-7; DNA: TGTGCCATCAGTAACAGGGGTACGGGGCAGTACTTC; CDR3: CAISNRGTGQYF
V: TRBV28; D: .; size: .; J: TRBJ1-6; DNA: TGTGCCAGCGATTCTTCAGGGGAAGTCGTCTATAATTCACCCCTCCACTTT; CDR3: CASDSSGEVVYNSPLHF
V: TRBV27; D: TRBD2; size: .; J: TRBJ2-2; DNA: TGTGCCAGTAGACTAGCGGGGGCAGACACCGGGGAGCTGTTTTTT; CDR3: CASRLAGADTGELFF
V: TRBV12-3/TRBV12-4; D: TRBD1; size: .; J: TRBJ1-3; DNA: TGTGCCAGCAGCTTCAGGGGGGGAGGGAAAGGAAACACCATATATTTT; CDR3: CASSFRGGGKGNTIYF
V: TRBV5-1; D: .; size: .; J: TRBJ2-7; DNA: TGCGCCAGCACCGATAGCGGACCCTCCTACGAGCAGTACTTC; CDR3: CASTDSGPSYEQYF
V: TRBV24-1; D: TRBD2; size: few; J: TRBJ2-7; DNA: TGTGCCACCATGTCCGGGACTAGCGGGGGTGAGCAGTACTTC; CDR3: CATMSGTSGGEQYF
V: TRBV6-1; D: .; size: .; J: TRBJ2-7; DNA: TGTGCCAGCAGCGACCGGGACGGCTACGAGCAGTACTTC; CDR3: CASSDRDGYEQYF
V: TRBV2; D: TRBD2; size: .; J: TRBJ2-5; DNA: TGTGCCAGCAGTGTAAGAGCGGGGGAAGAGACCCAGTACTTC; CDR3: CASSVRAGEETQYF
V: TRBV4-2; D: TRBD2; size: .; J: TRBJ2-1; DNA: TGTGCCAGCAGCCAAGATCGCGGGACTAGCGGGAACCCCTCCTACAATGAGCAGTTCTTC; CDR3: CASSQDRGTSGNPSYNEQFF
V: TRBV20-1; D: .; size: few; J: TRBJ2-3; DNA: TGCAGTGCTAGAGAAACAGCCCGGAATACGCAGTATTTT; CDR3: CSARETARNTQYF
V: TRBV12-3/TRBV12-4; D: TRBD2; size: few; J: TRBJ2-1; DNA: TGTGCCAGCAGTTTTGCCCTAGCGGGAGCCCCCAAATACAATGAGCAGTTCTTC; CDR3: CASSFALAGAPKYNEQFF
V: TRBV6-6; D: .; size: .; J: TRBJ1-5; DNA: TGTGCCAGCAGTTACCGGCAGGATAGCAATCAGCCCCAGCATTTT; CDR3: CASSYRQDSNQPQHF